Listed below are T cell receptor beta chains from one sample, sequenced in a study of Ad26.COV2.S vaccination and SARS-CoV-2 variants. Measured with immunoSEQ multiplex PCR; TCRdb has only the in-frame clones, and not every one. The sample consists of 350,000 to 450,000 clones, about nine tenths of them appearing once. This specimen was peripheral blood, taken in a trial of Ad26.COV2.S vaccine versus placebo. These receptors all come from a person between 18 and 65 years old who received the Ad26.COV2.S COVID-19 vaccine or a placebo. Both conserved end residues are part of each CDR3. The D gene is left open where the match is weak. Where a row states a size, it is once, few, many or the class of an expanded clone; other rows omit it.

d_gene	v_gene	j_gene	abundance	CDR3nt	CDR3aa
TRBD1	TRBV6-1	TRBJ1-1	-	TGTGCCAGCAGTGAACAGGGGGTAATGAACACTGAAGCTTTCTTT	CASSEQGVMNTEAFF
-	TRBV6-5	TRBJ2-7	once	TGTGCCGGCGGGGCTGGAGCCTACGAGCAGTACTTC	CAGGAGAYEQYF
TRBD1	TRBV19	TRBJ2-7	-	TGTGCCAGTAGTCCTCTGGGACAGGGGGACCACGAGCAGTACTTC	CASSPLGQGDHEQYF
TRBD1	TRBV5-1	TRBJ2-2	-	TGCGCCAGCAGCTTGGCTATTGGGACAGACACCGGGGAGCTGTTTTTT	CASSLAIGTDTGELFF
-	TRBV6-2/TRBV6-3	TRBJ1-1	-	TGTGCCAGCAGCCGGACAGCGAACACTGAAGCTTTCTTT	CASSRTANTEAFF
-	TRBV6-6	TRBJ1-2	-	TGTGCCAGCAGTCCCGTGCCACCAATTTATGGCTACACCTTC	CASSPVPPIYGYTF
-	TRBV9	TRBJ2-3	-	TGTGCCAGCGAGGCAGGGGATGTGGGAGATACGCAGTATTTT	CASEAGDVGDTQYF
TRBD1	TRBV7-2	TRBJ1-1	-	TGTGCCAGCAGACGAGACAGGGGATCTAACACTGAAGCTTTCTTT	CASRRDRGSNTEAFF
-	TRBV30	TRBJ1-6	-	TGTGCCTGGAGTGTAGCTGGACAGACTCTTTCGTCCCTCCACTTT	CAWSVAGQTLSSLHF
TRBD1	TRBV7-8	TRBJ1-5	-	TGTGCCAGCAGCTTAGACCCAGGGGGGCCTTCCTCGAGCAATCAGCCCCAGCATTTT	CASSLDPGGPSSSNQPQHF
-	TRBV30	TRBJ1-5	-	TGTGCCTGGGGAACACAGAGTTTCAATCAGTCCCAGCATTTT	CAWGTQSFNQSQHF
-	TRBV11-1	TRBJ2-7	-	TGTGCCAGCAGCTTAACCGGACAGATAGCCTACGAGCAGTACTTC	CASSLTGQIAYEQYF
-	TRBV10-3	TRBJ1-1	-	TGTGCCATCAGAGCGGGGAGGGACTCCACTGAAGCTTTCTTT	CAIRAGRDSTEAFF
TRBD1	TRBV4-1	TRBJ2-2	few	TGCGCCAGCAGCCTGGGACAGGGGGACACCGGGGAGCTGTTTTTT	CASSLGQGDTGELFF
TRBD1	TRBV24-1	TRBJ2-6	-	TGTGCCACCAGTGAGGTCCCGGGACAGGTCTCTGGGGCCAACGTCCTGACTTTC	CATSEVPGQVSGANVLTF
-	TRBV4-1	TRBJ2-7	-	TGCGCCAGCAGCCAGAGTTTGGGAGGCCGGGACAACCTAATTCCATCCTACGAGCAGTACTTC	CASSQSLGGRDNLIPSYEQYF
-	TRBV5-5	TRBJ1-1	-	TGTGCCAGCACTAAACTGAACACTGAAGCTTTCTTT	CASTKLNTEAFF
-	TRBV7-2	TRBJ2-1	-	TGTGCCAGCAGCTTAGCGGGGCTAGCGAGTGACAATGAGCAGTTCTTC	CASSLAGLASDNEQFF
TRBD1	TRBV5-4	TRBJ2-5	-	TGTGCCAGCAGCTTGGGGGGCAGGGGGATTCGGGAGACCCAGTACTTC	CASSLGGRGIRETQYF
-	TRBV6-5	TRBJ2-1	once	TGTGCCAGCAGTATAGGGTCCTACAATGAGCAGTTCTTC	CASSIGSYNEQFF
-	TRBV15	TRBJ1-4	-	TGTGCCACCAGCAGATCCCCGACAGTTGCAACTAATGAAAAACTGTTTTTT	CATSRSPTVATNEKLFF
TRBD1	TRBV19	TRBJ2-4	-	TGTGCCAGTAGTAGGGACAGGGGGCAGGTCAAAAACATTCAGTACTTC	CASSRDRGQVKNIQYF
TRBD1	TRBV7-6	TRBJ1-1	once	TGTGCCAGCAGCCCGGACAGGGGATTGAACACTGAAGCTTTCTTT	CASSPDRGLNTEAFF
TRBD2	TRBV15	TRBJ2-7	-	TGTGCCACCAGCAGAGGGCGGGGGAGCTCCTACGAGCAGTACTTC	CATSRGRGSSYEQYF
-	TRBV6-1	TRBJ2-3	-	TGTGCCAGCAGTGACAGAGATACGCAGTATTTT	CASSDRDTQYF
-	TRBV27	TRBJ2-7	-	TGTGCCAGCAGTTTTGGAAGCGAGCAGTACTTC	CASSFGSEQYF
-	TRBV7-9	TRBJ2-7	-	TGTGCCAGCAGCTTACTAGAGGGCGGTCGGTACTTC	CASSLLEGGRYF
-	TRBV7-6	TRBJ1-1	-	TGTGCCAGCAGCACCCACGAGGCCACTGAAGCTTTCTTT	CASSTHEATEAFF
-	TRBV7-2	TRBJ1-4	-	TGTGCCAGCAGCGCCTGGGACGGTGAAAAACTGTTTTTT	CASSAWDGEKLFF
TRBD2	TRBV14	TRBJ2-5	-	TGTGCCAGCAGCCAAGATCCCCAGCGGGGGGGCAGGCTCCAAGAGACCCAGTACTTC	CASSQDPQRGGRLQETQYF
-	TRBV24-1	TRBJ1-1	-	TGTGCCACCAGTGATTTAGTGGACACTGAAGCTTTCTTT	CATSDLVDTEAFF
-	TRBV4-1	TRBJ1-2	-	TGCGCCACCACCCCTGGGGGATTGGGTGGCTACACCTTC	CATTPGGLGGYTF
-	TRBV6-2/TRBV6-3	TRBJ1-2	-	TGTGCCAGCAGTTACGGGGCCAACTATGGCTACACCTTC	CASSYGANYGYTF
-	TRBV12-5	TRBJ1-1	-	TGTGCTAGTGGTTTAAGCAGGAGGCCCACTGAAGCTTTCTTT	CASGLSRRPTEAFF
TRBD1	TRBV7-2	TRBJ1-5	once	TGTGCCAGCAGCCCAAGTAGGCTGACAGGGGGCGATCAGCCCCAGCATTTT	CASSPSRLTGGDQPQHF
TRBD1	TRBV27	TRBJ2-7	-	TGTGCCAGCAGTCCGCTGGACAGGGGGGAAGAGCAGTACTTC	CASSPLDRGEEQYF
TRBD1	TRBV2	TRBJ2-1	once	TGTGCCAGCAGGAAGACAGGGTCCCTCTTCTACAATTCCTACAATGAGCAGTTCTTC	CASRKTGSLFYNSYNEQFF
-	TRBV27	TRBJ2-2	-	TGTGCCAGCAGTCAGACGGGGACCCTGAAAATCGGGGAGCTGTTTTTT	CASSQTGTLKIGELFF
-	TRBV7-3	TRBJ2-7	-	TGTGCCAGCAGCTTAGATCAGGGGTCCTACGAGCAGTACTTC	CASSLDQGSYEQYF
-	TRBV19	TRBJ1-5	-	TGTGCCAGTAGTATAGACCACAGCGTAAACCCCGGGCCCGTCCGGCCCCAGCATTTT	CASSIDHSVNPGPVRPQHF
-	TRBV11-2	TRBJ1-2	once	TGTGCCAGCAGCGAGGGGTATGGCTACACCTTC	CASSEGYGYTF
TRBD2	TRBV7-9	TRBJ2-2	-	TGTGCCAGCAGCTCTAGCGGGACCGGGGAGCTGTTTTTT	CASSSSGTGELFF
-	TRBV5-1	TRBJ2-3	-	TGCGCCAGCAGCTTTACCGGGGACACAGATACGCAGTATTTT	CASSFTGDTDTQYF
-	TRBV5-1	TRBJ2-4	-	TGCGCCAGCAGCTTGTCCACATTGGGGGGCTCGGCCAAAAACATTCAGTACTTC	CASSLSTLGGSAKNIQYF
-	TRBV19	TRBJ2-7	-	TGTGCCAGTAGTATCCCTCCGTACGAGCAGTACTTC	CASSIPPYEQYF
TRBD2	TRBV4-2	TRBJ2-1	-	TGTGCCAGCAGCCCTGTTGGGCGGGGGGACTACAATGAGCAGTTCTTC	CASSPVGRGDYNEQFF
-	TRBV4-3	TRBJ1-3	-	TGCGCCAGCAGCCCGTGGGACAACTCTGGAAACACCATATATTTT	CASSPWDNSGNTIYF
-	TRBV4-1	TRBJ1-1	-	TGCGCCAGCAGCCAAGAAGGATGGCCCGGGGCGCGGACTGAAGCTTTCTTT	CASSQEGWPGARTEAFF
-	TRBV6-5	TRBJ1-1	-	TGTGCCAGCAGTTACTCGCCGCATATGAACACTGAAGCTTTCTTT	CASSYSPHMNTEAFF
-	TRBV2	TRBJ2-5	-	TGTGCCAGCAGCCCGACAGAGACCCAGTACTTC	CASSPTETQYF
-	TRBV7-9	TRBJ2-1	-	TGTGCCAGCAGCTTATCGGGCTACAATGAGCAGTTCTTC	CASSLSGYNEQFF
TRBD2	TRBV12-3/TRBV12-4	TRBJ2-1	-	TGTGCCAGCAGTCTTGCTAGCGGACCGACGCAGTTCTTC	CASSLASGPTQFF
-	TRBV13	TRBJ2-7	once	TGTGCCAGCAGCCCCGAACTAGGATCCTACGAGCAGTACTTC	CASSPELGSYEQYF
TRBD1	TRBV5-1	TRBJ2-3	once	TGCGCCAGCAGCTTGGCCGGGACAGGGGCCGATACGCAGTATTTT	CASSLAGTGADTQYF
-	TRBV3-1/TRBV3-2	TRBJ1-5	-	TGTGCCAGCAGCCAAGATTCCGGGAGCAATCAGCCCCAGCATTTT	CASSQDSGSNQPQHF
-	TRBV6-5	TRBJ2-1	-	TGTGCCAGCAGTTACGCGGGGGCAGGTGAGCAGTTCTTC	CASSYAGAGEQFF
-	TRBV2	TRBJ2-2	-	TGTGCCAGCATCTGGGACGCGGCCGGGGAGCTGTTTTTT	CASIWDAAGELFF
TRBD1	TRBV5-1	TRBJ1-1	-	TGCGCCAGCAGCGGCCGACAGGGATCTTCGGGTGAAGCTTTCTTT	CASSGRQGSSGEAFF
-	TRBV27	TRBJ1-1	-	TGTGCCAGTCGAGCTGGCGTGAACACTGAAGCTTTCTTT	CASRAGVNTEAFF